This T cell receptor (beta chain) came from a study of T cell repertoires in cytomegalovirus infection. About the research overall: Public TCR beta signature analysis indicated the presence of both CMV infection and matching HLA type.

V was cut by 5 bases and J by 6 bases, with 11 bases left in between. Germline CDR1 SEHNR, CDR2 FQNEAQ (reference sequence). This CDR3 is built from 13 residues. As to this clonotype: Its antigen is as yet unknown.

Study results and caveats: Dominant in the ex vivo response were TCR beta clonotypes restricted by HLA-C and specific for CMV.

TCRdb reprocessed the reads via MiXCR and lists one record per CDR3 protein. The table lists 200,000 to 250,000 distinct CDR3 sequences, 35% to 40% of them singletons, with approximately 59% in the top ten. The starting material was CD8+ T cells from cultured PBMCs, obtained from culture after CMV antigen stimulation. This TCR came from a human donor in good health (CMV status not recorded). Some clones in this sample may be carry-over from other donors' samples. V gene TRBV7-9 combines with J gene TRBJ1-5; D unclear. Written as DNA, the CDR3 is TGTGCCAGCAGCGCCGAGAAAGGTCAGCCCCAGCATTTT. Translated: CASSAEKGQPQHF.